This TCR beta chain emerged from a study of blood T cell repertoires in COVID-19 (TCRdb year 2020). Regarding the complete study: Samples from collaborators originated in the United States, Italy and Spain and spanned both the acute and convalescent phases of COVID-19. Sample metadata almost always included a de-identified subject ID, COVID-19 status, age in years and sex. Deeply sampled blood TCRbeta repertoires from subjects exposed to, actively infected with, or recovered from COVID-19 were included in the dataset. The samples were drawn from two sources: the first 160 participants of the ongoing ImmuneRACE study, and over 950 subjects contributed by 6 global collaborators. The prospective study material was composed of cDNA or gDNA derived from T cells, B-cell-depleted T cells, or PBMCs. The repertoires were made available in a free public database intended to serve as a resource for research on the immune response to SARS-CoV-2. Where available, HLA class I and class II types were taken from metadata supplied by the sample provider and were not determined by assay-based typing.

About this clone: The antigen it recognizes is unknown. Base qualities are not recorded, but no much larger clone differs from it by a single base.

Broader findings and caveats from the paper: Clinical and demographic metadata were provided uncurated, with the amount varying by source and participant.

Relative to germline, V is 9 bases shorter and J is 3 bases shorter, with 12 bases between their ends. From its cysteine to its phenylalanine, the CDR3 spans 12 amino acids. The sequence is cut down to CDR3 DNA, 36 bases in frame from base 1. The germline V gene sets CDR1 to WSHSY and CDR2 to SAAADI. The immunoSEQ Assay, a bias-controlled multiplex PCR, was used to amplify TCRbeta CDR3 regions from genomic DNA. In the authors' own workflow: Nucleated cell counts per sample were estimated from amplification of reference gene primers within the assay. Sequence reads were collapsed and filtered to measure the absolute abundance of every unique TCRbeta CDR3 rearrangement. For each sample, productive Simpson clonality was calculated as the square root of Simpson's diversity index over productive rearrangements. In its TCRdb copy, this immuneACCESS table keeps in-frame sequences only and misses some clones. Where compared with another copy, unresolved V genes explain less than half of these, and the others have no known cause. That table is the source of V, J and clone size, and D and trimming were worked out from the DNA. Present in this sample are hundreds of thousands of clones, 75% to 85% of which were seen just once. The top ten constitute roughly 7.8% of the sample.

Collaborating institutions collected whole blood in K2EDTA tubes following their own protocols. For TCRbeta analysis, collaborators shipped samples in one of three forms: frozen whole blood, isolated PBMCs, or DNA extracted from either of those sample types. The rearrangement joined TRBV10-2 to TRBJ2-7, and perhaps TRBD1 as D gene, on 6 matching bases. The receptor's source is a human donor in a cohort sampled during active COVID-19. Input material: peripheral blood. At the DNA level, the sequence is TGCGCCAGTTCACGGGACATCTACGAGCAGTACTTC. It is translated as CASSRDIYEQYF.